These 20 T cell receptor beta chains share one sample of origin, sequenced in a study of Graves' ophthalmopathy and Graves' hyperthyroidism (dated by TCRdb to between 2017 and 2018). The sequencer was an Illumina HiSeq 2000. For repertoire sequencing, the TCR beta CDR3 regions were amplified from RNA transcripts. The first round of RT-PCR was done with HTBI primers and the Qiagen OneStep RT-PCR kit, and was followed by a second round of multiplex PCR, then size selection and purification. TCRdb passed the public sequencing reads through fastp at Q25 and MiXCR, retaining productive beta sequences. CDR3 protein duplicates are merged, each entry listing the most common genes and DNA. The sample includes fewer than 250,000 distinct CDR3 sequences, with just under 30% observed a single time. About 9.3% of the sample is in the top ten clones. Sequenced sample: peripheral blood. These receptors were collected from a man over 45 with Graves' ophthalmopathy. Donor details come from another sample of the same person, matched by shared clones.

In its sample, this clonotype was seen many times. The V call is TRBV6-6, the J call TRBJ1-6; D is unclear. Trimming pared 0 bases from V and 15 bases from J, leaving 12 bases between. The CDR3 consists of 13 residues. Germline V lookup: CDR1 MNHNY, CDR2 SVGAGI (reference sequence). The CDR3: CASSYSAETVLHF. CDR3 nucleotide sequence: TGTGCCAGCAGTTACTCTGCAGAGACGGTCCTCCACTTT.

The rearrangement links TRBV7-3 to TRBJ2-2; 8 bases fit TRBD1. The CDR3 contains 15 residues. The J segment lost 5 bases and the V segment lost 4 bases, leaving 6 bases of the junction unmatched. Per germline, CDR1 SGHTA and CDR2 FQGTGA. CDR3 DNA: TGTGCCAGCAGCTCCCAGGGGGCTGGGACCGGGGAGCTGTTTTTT. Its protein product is CASSSQGAGTGELFF.

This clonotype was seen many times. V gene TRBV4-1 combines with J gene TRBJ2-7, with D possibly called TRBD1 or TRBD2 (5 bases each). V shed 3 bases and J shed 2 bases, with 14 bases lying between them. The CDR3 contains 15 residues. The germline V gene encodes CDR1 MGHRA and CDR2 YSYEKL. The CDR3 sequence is CASSHPSGGTYEQYF. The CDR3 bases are TGCGCCAGCAGCCACCCTTCTGGGGGAACCTACGAGCAGTACTTC.

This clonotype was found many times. The CDR3 loop reads CASSYQAFGTGNTEAFF. CDR3 bases: TGTGCCAGCAGTTACCAGGCCTTTGGGACGGGGAACACTGAAGCTTTCTTT. The chain couples TRBV6-5 to TRBJ1-1; a possible D gene is TRBD1 (5 bases). The CDR3 spans 17 residues. Trimming cost V 2 bases and J 1 base, with 17 bases left between them. Germline assignment: CDR1 MNHEY and CDR2 SVGAGI.

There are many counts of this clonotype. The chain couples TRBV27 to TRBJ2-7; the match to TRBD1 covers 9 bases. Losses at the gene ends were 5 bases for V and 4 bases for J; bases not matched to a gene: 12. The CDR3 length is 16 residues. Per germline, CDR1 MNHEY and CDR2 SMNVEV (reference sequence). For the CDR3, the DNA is TGTGCCAGCAGTCCCCGGGACAGGGAAGAGGATTACGAGCAGTACTTC. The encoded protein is CASSPRDREEDYEQYF.

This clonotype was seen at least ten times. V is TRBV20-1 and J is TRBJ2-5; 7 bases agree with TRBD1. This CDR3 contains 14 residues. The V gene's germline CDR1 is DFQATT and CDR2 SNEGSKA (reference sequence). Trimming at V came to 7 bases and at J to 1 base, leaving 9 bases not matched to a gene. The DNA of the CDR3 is TGCAGTGTGGGGAAGGGGGCGCGCCAAGAGACCCAGTACTTC. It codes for CSVGKGARQETQYF.

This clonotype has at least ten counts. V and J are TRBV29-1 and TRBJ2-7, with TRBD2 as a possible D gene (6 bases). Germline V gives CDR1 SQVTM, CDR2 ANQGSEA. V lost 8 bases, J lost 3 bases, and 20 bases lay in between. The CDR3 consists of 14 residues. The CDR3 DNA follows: TGCAGCCCGATGACTAGGAAGGAAGACTACGAGCAGTACTTC. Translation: CSPMTRKEDYEQYF.

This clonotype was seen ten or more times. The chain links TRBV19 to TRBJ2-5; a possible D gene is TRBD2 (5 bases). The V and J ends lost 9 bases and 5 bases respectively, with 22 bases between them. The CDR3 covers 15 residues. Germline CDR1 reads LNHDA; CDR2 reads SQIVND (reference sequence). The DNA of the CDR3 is TGTGCCAGCTCATCATATCGGACTGCCGCGGAGACCCAGTACTTC. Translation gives CASSSYRTAAETQYF. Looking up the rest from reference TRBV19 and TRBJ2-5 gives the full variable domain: DGGITQSPKYLFRKEGQNVTLSCEQNLNHDAMYWYRQDPGQGLRLIYYSQIVNDFQKGDIAEGYSVSREKKESFPLTVTSAQKNPTAFYLCASSSYRTAAETQYFGPGTRLLVL.

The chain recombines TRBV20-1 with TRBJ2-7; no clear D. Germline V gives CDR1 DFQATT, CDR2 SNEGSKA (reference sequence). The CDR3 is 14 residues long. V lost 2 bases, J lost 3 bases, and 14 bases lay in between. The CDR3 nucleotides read TGCAGTGCTAGACCTCCGGGTTACAACTACGAGCAGTACTTC. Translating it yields CSARPPGYNYEQYF.

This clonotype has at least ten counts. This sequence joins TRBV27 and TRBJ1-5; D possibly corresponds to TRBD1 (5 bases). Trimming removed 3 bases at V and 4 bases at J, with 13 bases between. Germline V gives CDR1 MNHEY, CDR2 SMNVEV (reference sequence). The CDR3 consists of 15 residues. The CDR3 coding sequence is TGTGCCAGCAGTTTCTCTCGGGACGGGAATCAGCCCCAGCATTTT. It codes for CASSFSRDGNQPQHF.

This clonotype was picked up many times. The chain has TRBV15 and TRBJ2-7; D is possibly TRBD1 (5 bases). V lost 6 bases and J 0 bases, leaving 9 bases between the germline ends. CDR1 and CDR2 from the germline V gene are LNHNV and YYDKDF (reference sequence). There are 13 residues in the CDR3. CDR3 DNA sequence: TGTGCCACCAGTCCAGGGTTCTCCTACGAGCAGTACTTC. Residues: CATSPGFSYEQYF.

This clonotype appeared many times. Here the CDR3 reads CASSYSYRGQGETQYF. CDR3 coding DNA: TGTGCCAGCAGTTACTCGTACAGGGGGCAAGGGGAGACCCAGTACTTC. The rearrangement uses TRBV6-5 and TRBJ2-5; the match to TRBD1 covers 9 bases. CDR1 is MNHEY, CDR2 SVGAGI, per germline. The V and J ends lost 0 bases and 5 bases, in that order; junction bases with no gene match: 7. CDR3 length: 16 amino acids.

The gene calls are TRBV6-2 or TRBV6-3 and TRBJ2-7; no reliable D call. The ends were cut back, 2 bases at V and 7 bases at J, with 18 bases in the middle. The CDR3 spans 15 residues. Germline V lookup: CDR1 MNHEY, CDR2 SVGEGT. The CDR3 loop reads CASSYDETGGTEQYF. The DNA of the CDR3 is TGTGCCAGCAGTTACGATGAAACTGGCGGTACAGAGCAGTACTTC.

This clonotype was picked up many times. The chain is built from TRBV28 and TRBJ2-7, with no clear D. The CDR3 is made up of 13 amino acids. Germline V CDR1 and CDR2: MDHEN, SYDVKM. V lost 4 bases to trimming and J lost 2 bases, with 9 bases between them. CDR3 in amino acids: CASSSRVPYEQYF. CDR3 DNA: TGTGCCAGCAGTTCTAGGGTCCCCTACGAGCAGTACTTC.

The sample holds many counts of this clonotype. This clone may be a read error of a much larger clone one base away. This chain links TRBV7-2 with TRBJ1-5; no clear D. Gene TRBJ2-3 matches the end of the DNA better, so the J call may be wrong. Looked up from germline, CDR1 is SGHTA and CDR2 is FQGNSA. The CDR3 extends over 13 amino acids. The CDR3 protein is CASSLNTAQPQYF. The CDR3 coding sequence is TGTGCCAGCAGCTTAAATACCGCTCAGCCCCAGTATTTT.

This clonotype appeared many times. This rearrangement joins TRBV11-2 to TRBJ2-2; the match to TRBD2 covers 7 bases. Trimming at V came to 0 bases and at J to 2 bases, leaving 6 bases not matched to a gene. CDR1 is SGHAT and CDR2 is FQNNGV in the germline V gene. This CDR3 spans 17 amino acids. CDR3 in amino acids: CASSLDRLAENTGELFF. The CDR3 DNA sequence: TGTGCCAGCAGCTTAGATCGGCTAGCGGAAAACACCGGGGAGCTGTTTTTT.

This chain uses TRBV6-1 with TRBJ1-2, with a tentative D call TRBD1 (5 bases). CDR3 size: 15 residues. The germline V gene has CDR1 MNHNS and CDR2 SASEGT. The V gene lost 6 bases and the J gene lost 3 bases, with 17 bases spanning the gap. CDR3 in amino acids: CASRPLGGAYYGYTF. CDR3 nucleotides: TGTGCCAGCAGGCCCCTGGGGGGAGCGTACTATGGCTACACCTTC.

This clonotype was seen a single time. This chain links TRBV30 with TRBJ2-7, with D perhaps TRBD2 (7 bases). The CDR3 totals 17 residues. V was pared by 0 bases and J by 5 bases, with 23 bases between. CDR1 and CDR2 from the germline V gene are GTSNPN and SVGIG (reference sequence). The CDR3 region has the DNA TGTGCCTGGAGTGTACGCTTTAAGGGGGGGCACTCTGACGAGCAGTACTTC. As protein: CAWSVRFKGGHSDEQYF.

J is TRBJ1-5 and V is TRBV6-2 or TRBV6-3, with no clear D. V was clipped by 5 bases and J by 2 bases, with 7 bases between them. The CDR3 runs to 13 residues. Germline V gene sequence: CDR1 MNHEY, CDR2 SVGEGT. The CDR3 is CASSPIGNQPQHF. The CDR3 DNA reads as TGTGCCAGCAGTCCTATTGGCAATCAGCCCCAGCATTTT.

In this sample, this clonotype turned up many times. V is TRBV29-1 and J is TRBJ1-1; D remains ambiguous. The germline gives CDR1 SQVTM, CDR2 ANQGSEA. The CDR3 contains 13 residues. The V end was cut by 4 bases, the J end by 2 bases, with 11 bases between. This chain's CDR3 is CSVGHTLNTEAFF. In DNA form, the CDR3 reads TGCAGCGTTGGGCATACCCTAAACACTGAAGCTTTCTTT.